Given below is one T cell receptor beta chain in context. The sample is drawn from a study of blood T cell repertoires in COVID-19. Study summary: The analysed material was cDNA or gDNA that came from T cells, B-cell-depleted T cells, or PBMCs.

The authors' processing: Amplification of reference gene primers was used by the study to estimate nucleated cell counts. Sequenced by immunoSEQ multiplex PCR; TCRdb stores in-frame clones only, minus some. V and J calls and clone size are given by that table; D and trimming were obtained from the DNA. The table shows some 500,000 clones, with around nine tenths occurring only once. The CDR3 extends over 13 amino acids. V was clipped by 6 bases and J by 6 bases; unmatched bases: 6. Per germline, CDR1 SNHLY and CDR2 FYNNEI. Seattle enrolled patients during active infection and tracked them longitudinally.

The specimen sequenced was peripheral blood. The TCR comes from a woman in her 50s with COVID-19, enrolled during active disease. The chain uses TRBV2 and TRBJ2-3; 7 bases match TRBD2. The CDR3 DNA follows: TGTGCCAGCAGGAAGACTAGCTCGGATACGCAGTATTTT. Encoded protein: CASRKTSSDTQYF.